Presented here are 14 T cell receptor beta chains from one specimen sequenced in a study of blood T cell repertoires in COVID-19. Clones were read by immunoSEQ multiplex PCR, and TCRdb kept only the in-frame ones, dropping some. In the table there are around 270,000 clones, about 87% of which are singletons. Sequenced sample: peripheral blood. All receptors derive from a man aged 55 to 69 who had recovered from COVID-19.

The chain combines TRBV19 with TRBJ2-6, with D possibly being TRBD2 (5 bases). The CDR3 sequence is 14 residues long. The germline V gene encodes CDR1 LNHDA and CDR2 SQIVND (reference sequence). Trimming stripped 10 bases from V and 0 bases from J, with 10 bases between. The CDR3 DNA follows: TGTGCCACCCTCGGGGTCTCTGGGGCCAACGTCCTGACTTTC. Translating gives CATLGVSGANVLTF. Full variable domain (missing parts from reference TRBV19 and TRBJ2-6): DGGITQSPKYLFRKEGQNVTLSCEQNLNHDAMYWYRQDPGQGLRLIYYSQIVNDFQKGDIAEGYSVSREKKESFPLTVTSAQKNPTAFYLCATLGVSGANVLTFGAGSRLTVL.

CDR3 sequence: CASSPRTDSYEQYF. The CDR3 DNA follows: TGTGCCAGCAGCCCCAGGACAGACTCCTACGAGCAGTACTTC. V is TRBV11-3 and J is TRBJ2-7, with D tentatively TRBD1 (6 bases). V was clipped by 5 bases and J by 0 bases, with 11 bases between them. CDR3 length: 14 amino acids. CDR1 and CDR2 (germline): SGHNT, YENEEA.

The chain couples TRBV6-5 to TRBJ2-5; tentatively, D is TRBD1 (6 bases). The CDR3 extends over 14 amino acids. Trimming removed 6 bases at V and 5 bases at J, with 16 bases between. Germline V gene lookup returns CDR1 MNHEY and CDR2 SVGAGI. The CDR3 DNA reads as TGTGCCAGCAGAAAAACAGGGCCGGGGGAGACCCAGTACTTC. Translating it yields CASRKTGPGETQYF.

This sequence joins TRBV15 and TRBJ2-3; 10 positions match TRBD2. This CDR3 contains 14 residues. Trimming cost V 8 bases and J 5 bases; bases outside gene matches: 7. Germline CDR1 is LNHNV and CDR2 is YYDKDF (reference sequence). The CDR3 region is CATESGGAIDTQYF. DNA for the CDR3: TGTGCCACCGAGAGCGGGGGGGCTATAGATACGCAGTATTTT.

The chain is built from TRBV5-1 and TRBJ2-5; weak D call: TRBD1 (6 bases). The germline V gene has CDR1 SGHRS and CDR2 YFSETQ. V lost 1 base, J lost 2 bases, and 15 bases lay in between. The CDR3 is 16 amino acids. Here the CDR3 DNA reads TGCGCCAGCAGCTTGCGCACCGGGACACAGCAAGAGACCCAGTACTTC. Amino acid sequence: CASSLRTGTQQETQYF.

CDR3 in amino acids: CARSLDCRGPNEQYF. Written as DNA, the CDR3 is TGTGCCAGAAGCTTGGATTGCAGGGGGCCAAACGAGCAGTACTTC. The V gene is TRBV5-3, the J gene TRBJ2-7; TRBD1 matches at 8 bases. TRBV5-3 is known as an ORF, though its function is uncertain. Trimming cost V 0 bases and J 5 bases; bases outside gene matches: 7. The CDR3 totals 15 residues.

CDR3 sequence: CASSDRVGQYF. The CDR3 nucleotides read TGTGCCAGCAGTGACAGGGTTGGGCAGTACTTC. The chain carries TRBV6-1 and TRBJ2-7; D possibly corresponds to TRBD1 (5 bases). The CDR3 has 11 residues. With 3 bases removed from V and 9 bases from J, the gap between germline ends came to 9 bases. The germline CDR1 and CDR2 sequences are MNHNS and SASEGT.

This chain connects TRBV6-5 to TRBJ1-4; D gene unclear. Germline assignment: CDR1 MNHEY and CDR2 SVGAGI. This CDR3 region has 15 residues. The germline V and J ends were trimmed by 6 bases and 0 bases, with 11 bases remaining between them. The CDR3: CASRPQQATNEKLFF. As DNA, the CDR3 is TGTGCCAGCAGGCCCCAACAAGCAACTAATGAAAAACTGTTTTTT.

DNA of the CDR3: TGTGCCAGCAGGGCGACAGGGGGTTCGGGAGATACGCAGTATTTT. This encodes CASRATGGSGDTQYF. This chain links TRBV2 with TRBJ2-3, with 9 positions matching TRBD1. Per the germline V gene, CDR1 is SNHLY and CDR2 is FYNNEI. The trim removed 6 bases at V and 5 bases at J, leaving 9 bases unmatched. This CDR3 has 15 amino acids.

The rearrangement joins TRBV30 to TRBJ2-1; D is perhaps TRBD2 (6 bases). With 0 bases removed from V and 1 base from J, the gap between germline ends came to 13 bases. Germline values: CDR1 GTSNPN, CDR2 SVGIG (reference sequence). The CDR3 runs to 16 residues. As DNA, the CDR3 is TGTGCCTGGAGTGTCCAAGGCGGGGTTTCCTACAATGAGCAGTTCTTC. Encoded protein: CAWSVQGGVSYNEQFF.

The J gene is TRBJ1-1, the V gene TRBV6-6; 9 nucleotides agree with TRBD1. This CDR3 spans 13 amino acids. Germline CDR1 reads MNHNY; CDR2 reads SVGAGI (reference sequence). Losses at the gene ends were 8 bases for V and 7 bases for J; bases not matched to a gene: 8. As DNA, the CDR3 is TGTGCCAGCGTACGGACAGGGGTTCGTGAAGCTTTCTTT. This translates into CASVRTGVREAFF.

The chain recombines TRBV19 with TRBJ1-1; possibly TRBD1 for D (6 bases). The CDR3 sequence is 13 residues long. Germline lookup yields CDR1 LNHDA and CDR2 SQIVND (reference sequence). V gave up 5 bases and J gave up 0 bases, with 7 bases separating them. CDR3: CASSGTLNTEAFF. The CDR3 nucleotides read TGTGCCAGTAGTGGGACATTGAACACTGAAGCTTTCTTT.

This chain uses TRBV5-6 with TRBJ1-2; 7 bases are shared with TRBD1. From germline, CDR1 is SGHDT and CDR2 YYEEEE. J gave up 2 bases and V 0 bases, and 4 bases lay outside the gene matches. CDR3 length: 15 residues. As DNA, the CDR3 is TGTGCCAGCAGCTTGGGTTCAGGGGGAAACTATGGCTACACCTTC. Amino acids: CASSLGSGGNYGYTF.

The chain carries TRBV4-2 and TRBJ2-3, with TRBD2 matching over 12 bases. Germline CDR1 LGHNA, CDR2 YNFKEQ. CDR3 size: 16 residues. Trimming took 3 bases from V and 5 from J; bases not matched to a gene: 6. The CDR3 sequence: CASSHGLAGRGDTQYF. CDR3 bases: TGTGCCAGCAGCCACGGACTAGCGGGGCGCGGAGATACGCAGTATTTT.